The 14 T cell receptor beta chains given below trace back to one sample, sequenced in a study of T cells after posttransplantation cyclophosphamide. Control samples came 1 year after myeloablative marrow transplants with methotrexate plus calcineurin inhibitor. Profiled with immunoSEQ multiplex PCR; TCRdb holds only in-frame clones, not every one. The table includes approximately 9,300 clones, around 89% detected once. Sequencing used PBMCs, obtained roughly 67 weeks after allogeneic stem cell transplant with calcineurin inhibitor and methotrexate. All receptors derive from a male patient aged 45-60 years who received an allogeneic stem cell transplant from an unrelated donor, was CMV-positive, and had chronic GVHD only. The T cells may come from the graft donor.

The gene calls are TRBV5-1 and TRBJ2-3, with a weak D call TRBD1 (6 bases). In germline, CDR1 is SGHRS, CDR2 YFSETQ. The germline V and J ends were trimmed by 0 bases and 1 base, with 9 bases remaining between them. The CDR3 has 15 amino acids. The CDR3 region has the DNA TGCGCCAGCAGCTTGGCGGACAGAGGCACAGATACGCAGTATTTT. The encoded protein is CASSLADRGTDTQYF.

This clone was picked up one time. V is TRBV11-2 and J is TRBJ2-2; 11 bases map to TRBD2. The CDR3 sequence is 17 residues long. Losses at the gene ends were 4 bases for V and 4 bases for J; bases not matched to a gene: 8. Germline CDR1 reads SGHAT; CDR2 reads FQNNGV. This chain's CDR3 is CASSSYLAGGLTGELFF. The CDR3 nucleotides are TGTGCCAGCAGCTCCTATCTAGCGGGAGGTCTCACCGGGGAGCTGTTTTTT.

This chain links TRBV7-6 with TRBJ1-2; D call uncertain. Germline CDR1 SGHVS, CDR2 FNYEAQ. The V and J ends lost 3 bases and 4 bases respectively, with 12 bases between them. CDR3 size: 14 residues. CDR3 bases: TGTGCCAGCAGCTTTCGGACGGACTCCTATGGCTACACCTTC. Its translation is CASSFRTDSYGYTF.

Written as DNA, the CDR3 is TGTGCCAGCAGCTCAGGGGGAGAGCAGTACTTC. Its protein product is CASSSGGEQYF. This chain joins TRBV5-4 and TRBJ2-5; TRBD1 matches 7 bases. V shed 3 bases and J 11 bases; nucleotides not matched to a gene: 4. This CDR3 is 11 amino acids long. Germline assignment: CDR1 SGHNT and CDR2 YYREEE (reference sequence).

The chain employs TRBV5-1 and TRBJ2-7, with D perhaps TRBD1 (5 bases). Germline CDR1 SGHRS, CDR2 YFSETQ. The CDR3 loop spans 14 amino acids. The ends were cut back, 3 bases at V and 6 bases at J, with 16 bases in the middle. CDR3 region: CASSSGQIPGEQYF. In DNA form, the CDR3 reads TGCGCCAGCAGCTCCGGACAAATCCCGGGCGAGCAGTACTTC. Full variable domain (remainder filled in from reference TRBV5-1 and TRBJ2-7): KAGVTQTPRYLIKTRGQQVTLSCSPISGHRSVSWYQQTPGQGLQFLFEYFSETQRNKGNFPGRFSGRQFSNSRSEMNVSTLELGDSALYLCASSSGQIPGEQYFGPGTRLTVT.

The gene calls are TRBV27 and TRBJ2-3; no reliable D call. The CDR3 has 13 amino acids. CDR1 is MNHEY and CDR2 is SMNVEV in the germline V gene (reference sequence). With 5 bases removed from V and 2 bases from J, the gap between germline ends came to 8 bases. Here the CDR3 reads CASSLQATDTQYF. In DNA, the CDR3 is TGTGCCAGCAGTCTCCAAGCCACAGATACGCAGTATTTT.

V gene TRBV6-5 combines with J gene TRBJ1-1; D gene uncertain. Germline V CDR1 and CDR2: MNHEY, SVGAGI. Trimming left V 5 bases short and J 0 bases short, with 13 bases between. The CDR3 sequence is 15 residues long. The CDR3 protein is CASSRTASMNTEAFF. CDR3 coding DNA: TGTGCCAGCAGTCGGACTGCTTCAATGAACACTGAAGCTTTCTTT.

This chain connects TRBV5-1 to TRBJ2-1; D is ambiguous. The V gene lost 1 base and the J gene lost 5 bases, with 16 bases spanning the gap. Per the germline V gene, CDR1 is SGHRS and CDR2 is YFSETQ. The CDR3 sequence is 16 residues long. CDR3 amino acids: CASSLRWAYTNNEQFF. CDR3 nucleotides: TGCGCCAGCAGCTTGAGGTGGGCCTATACAAACAATGAGCAGTTCTTC.

V usage is TRBV9 and J usage is TRBJ2-5; 9 positions match TRBD2. Germline V CDR1 and CDR2: SGDLS, YYNGEE. With V trimmed by 3 bases and J by 0 bases, 9 bases remained unmatched. The CDR3 loop spans 17 amino acids. The CDR3 DNA reads as TGTGCCAGCAGCGGTAGCGGGAGACCTCCCTACCAAGAGACCCAGTACTTC. Translated, it gives CASSGSGRPPYQETQYF.

Points on this clone: One junction end does not reproduce the germline sequence, and a read error may be involved. The rearrangement joins TRBV6-6 to TRBJ2-5; 7 nucleotides agree with TRBD1. The last part of the DNA fits TRBJ2-7 better; the J call may be wrong. CDR3 length equals 16 residues. The V gene's germline CDR1 is MNHNY and CDR2 SVGAGI (reference sequence). CDR3 coding DNA: TGTGCCAGCACTTACAGGGTGGGACAGTCCTCCTACGAGCAGTACTTC. Translation: CASTYRVGQSSYEQYF.

The J gene is TRBJ1-1, the V gene TRBV5-4; D might be TRBD1 (5 bases). The CDR3 spans 14 residues. Trimming removed 6 bases at V and 4 bases at J, with 16 bases between. The germline gives CDR1 SGHNT, CDR2 YYREEE (reference sequence). This chain's CDR3 is CASKGGPGGTEAFF. The CDR3 coding sequence is TGTGCCAGCAAGGGCGGCCCGGGGGGCACTGAAGCTTTCTTT.

The chain joins TRBV27 to TRBJ2-7; TRBD2 aligns across 9 bases. The CDR3 length is 16 residues. The germline V gene has CDR1 MNHEY and CDR2 SMNVEV (reference sequence). The junction had 12 bases not matched to a gene; V was cut back by 5 bases and J by 4 bases. The CDR3 region is CASSVRGLAGIYEQYF. The CDR3 DNA is TGTGCCAGCAGTGTCCGGGGGCTAGCGGGGATTTACGAGCAGTACTTC.

The genes are TRBV6-5 and TRBJ2-5; 7 bases line up with TRBD1. The CDR3 extends over 15 amino acids. Germline values: CDR1 MNHEY, CDR2 SVGAGI. The V gene end was trimmed by 6 bases and the J gene end by 1 base; junction bases not matched to a gene: 8. This CDR3 reads CASRRLTGSQETQYF. CDR3 in DNA: TGTGCCAGCAGGAGGCTGACAGGGAGCCAAGAGACCCAGTACTTC.

Only one count was recorded for this clone. Relative to the germline gene, one junction end is altered; a read error may explain this. V is TRBV5-1 and J is TRBJ2-5; D is possibly TRBD2 (5 bases). Germline CDR1 is SGHRS and CDR2 is YFSETQ. This CDR3 is built from 16 residues. CDR3 in DNA: TGCGCCAGCAGCTTGGGGCTAGCCACCACCCAAGGGACCCAGTACTTC. This translates into CASSLGLATTQGTQYF.